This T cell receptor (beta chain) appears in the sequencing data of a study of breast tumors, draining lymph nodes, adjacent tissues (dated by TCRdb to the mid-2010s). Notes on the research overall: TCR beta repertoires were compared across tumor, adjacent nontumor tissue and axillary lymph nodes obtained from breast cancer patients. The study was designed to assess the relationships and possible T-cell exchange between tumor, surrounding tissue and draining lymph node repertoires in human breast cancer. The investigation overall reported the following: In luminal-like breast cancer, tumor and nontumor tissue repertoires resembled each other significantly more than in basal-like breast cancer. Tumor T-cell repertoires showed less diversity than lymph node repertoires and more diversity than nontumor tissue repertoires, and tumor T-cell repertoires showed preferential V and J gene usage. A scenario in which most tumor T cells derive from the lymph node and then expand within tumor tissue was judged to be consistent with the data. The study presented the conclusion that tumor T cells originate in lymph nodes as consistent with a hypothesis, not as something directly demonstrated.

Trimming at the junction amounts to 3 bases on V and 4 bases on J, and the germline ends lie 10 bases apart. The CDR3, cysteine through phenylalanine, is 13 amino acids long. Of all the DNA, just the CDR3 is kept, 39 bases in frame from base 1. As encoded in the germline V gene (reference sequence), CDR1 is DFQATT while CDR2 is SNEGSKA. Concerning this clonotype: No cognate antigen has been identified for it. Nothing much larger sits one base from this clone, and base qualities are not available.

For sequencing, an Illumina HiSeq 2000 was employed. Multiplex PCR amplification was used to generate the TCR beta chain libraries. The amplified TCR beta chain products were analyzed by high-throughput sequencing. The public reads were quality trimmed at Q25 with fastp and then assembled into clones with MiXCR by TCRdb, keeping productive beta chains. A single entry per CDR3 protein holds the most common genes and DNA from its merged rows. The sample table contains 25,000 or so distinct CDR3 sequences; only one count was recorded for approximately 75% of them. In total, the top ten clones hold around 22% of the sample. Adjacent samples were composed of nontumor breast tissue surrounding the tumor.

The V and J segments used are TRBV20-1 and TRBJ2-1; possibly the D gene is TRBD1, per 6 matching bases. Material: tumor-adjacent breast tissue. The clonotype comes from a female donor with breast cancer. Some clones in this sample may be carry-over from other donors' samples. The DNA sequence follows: TGCAGTGCTAGGTACAGGGAATACAATGAGCAGTTCTTC. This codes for CSARYREYNEQFF.